This T cell receptor beta chain was sequenced in a study of beta chain features in type 1 diabetes. Looking at the study overall: Age and gender were similar between patients and healthy donors, as were cell yields.

The sequenced template was cDNA made from the entire isolated RNA. Repertoires were generated with immunoSEQ multiplex PCR, while TCRdb's copy carries only in-frame clones and drops some. Among about 240,000 clones listed, around a quarter were seen once. Looked up from germline, CDR1 is MGHDK and CDR2 is SYGVNS. The CDR3 consists of 16 residues. Germline trimming cut 3 bases from V and 3 bases from J; bases unmatched to any gene: 7. The sample consisted of central memory CD4+ T cells from blood. This TCR came from a man aged 25-45 years in good health. The V and J genes are TRBV25-1 and TRBJ2-1, with 8 bases identical to TRBD2. The CDR3 DNA follows: TGTGCCAGCAGTGATCAAGGACTAGCTTTCTACAATGAGCAGTTCTTC. This codes for CASSDQGLAFYNEQFF. The variable domain in full, completed from reference TRBV25-1 and TRBJ2-1, reads EADIYQTPRYLVIGTGKKITLECSQTMGHDKMYWYQQDPGMELHLIHYSYGVNSTEKGDLSSESTVSRIRTEHFPLTLESARPSHTSQYLCASSDQGLAFYNEQFFGPGTRLTVL.